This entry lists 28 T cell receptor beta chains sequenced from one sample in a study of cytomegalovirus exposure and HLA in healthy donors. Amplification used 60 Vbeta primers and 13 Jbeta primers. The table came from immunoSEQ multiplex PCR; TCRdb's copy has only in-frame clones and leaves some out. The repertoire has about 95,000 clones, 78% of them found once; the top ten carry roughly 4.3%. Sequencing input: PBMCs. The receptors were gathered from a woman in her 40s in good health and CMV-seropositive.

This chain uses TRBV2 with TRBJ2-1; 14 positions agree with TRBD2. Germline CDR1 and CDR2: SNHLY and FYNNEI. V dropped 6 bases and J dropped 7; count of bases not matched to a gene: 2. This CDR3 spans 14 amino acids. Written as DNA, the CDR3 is TGTGCCAGCAGAGGGACTAGCGGGAGTAATGAGCAGTTCTTC. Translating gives CASRGTSGSNEQFF.

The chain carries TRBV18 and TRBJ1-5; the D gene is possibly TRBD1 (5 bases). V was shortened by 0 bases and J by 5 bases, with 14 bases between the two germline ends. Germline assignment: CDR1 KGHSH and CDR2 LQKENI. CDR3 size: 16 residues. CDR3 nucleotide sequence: TGTGCCAGCTCACCACCCGGCAGGGCCCCGCATCAGCCCCAGCATTTT. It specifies CASSPPGRAPHQPQHF.

This CDR3 is CASSLPPGLADLSSYNEQFF. Here the CDR3 DNA reads TGTGCCAGCAGTTTGCCTCCGGGACTAGCGGACCTGAGCTCCTACAATGAGCAGTTCTTC. This chain uses TRBV28 with TRBJ2-1; TRBD2 agrees at 11 bases. After removal of 3 bases from V and 0 bases from J, the junction contained 13 bases not matched to a gene. The CDR3 extends over 20 amino acids. CDR1 is MDHEN, CDR2 SYDVKM, per germline.

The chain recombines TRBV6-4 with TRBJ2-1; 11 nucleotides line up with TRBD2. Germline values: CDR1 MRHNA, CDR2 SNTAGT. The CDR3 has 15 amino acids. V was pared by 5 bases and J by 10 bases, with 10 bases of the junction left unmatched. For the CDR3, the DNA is TGTGCCAGCAGTAACATCGGACTAGCGGGTCAAGAGCAGTTCTTC. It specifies CASSNIGLAGQEQFF.

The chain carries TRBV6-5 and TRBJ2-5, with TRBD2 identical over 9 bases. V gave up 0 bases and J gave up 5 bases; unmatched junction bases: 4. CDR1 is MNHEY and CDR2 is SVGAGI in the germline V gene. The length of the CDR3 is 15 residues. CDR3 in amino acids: CASSYSSGSLETQYF. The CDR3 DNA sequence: TGTGCCAGCAGTTACTCTAGCGGGAGTTTGGAGACCCAGTACTTC.

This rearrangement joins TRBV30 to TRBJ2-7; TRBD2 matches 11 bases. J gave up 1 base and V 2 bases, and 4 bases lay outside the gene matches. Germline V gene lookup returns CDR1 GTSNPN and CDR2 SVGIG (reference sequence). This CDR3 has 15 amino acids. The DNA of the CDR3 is TGTGCCTGGAGTCCCGGGACTAGCGGTTCCTACGAGCAGTACTTC. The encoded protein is CAWSPGTSGSYEQYF.

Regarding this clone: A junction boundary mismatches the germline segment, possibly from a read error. The CDR3 is CASSLDRGRTEAFF. The DNA of the CDR3 is TGTGCCAGTAGTTTAGACAGGGGGCGGACTGAAGCTTTCTTT. The chain joins TRBV19 to TRBJ1-1; 10 bases line up with TRBD1. Germline lookup yields CDR1 LNHDA and CDR2 SQIVND (reference sequence). The length of the CDR3 is 14 residues.

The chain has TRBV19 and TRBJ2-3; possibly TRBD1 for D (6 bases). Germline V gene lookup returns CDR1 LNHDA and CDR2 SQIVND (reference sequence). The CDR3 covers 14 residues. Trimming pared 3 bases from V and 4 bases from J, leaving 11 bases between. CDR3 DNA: TGTGCCAGTAGTATCACAGGGTCCCCAGATACGCAGTATTTT. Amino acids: CASSITGSPDTQYF.

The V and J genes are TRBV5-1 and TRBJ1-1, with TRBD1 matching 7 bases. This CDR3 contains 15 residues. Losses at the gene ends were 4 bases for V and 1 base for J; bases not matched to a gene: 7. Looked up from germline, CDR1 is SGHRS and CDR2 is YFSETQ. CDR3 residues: CASSPLRTGNTEAFF. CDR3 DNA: TGCGCCAGCAGCCCGCTCAGGACAGGGAACACTGAAGCTTTCTTT. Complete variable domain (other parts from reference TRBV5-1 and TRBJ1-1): KAGVTQTPRYLIKTRGQQVTLSCSPISGHRSVSWYQQTPGQGLQFLFEYFSETQRNKGNFPGRFSGRQFSNSRSEMNVSTLELGDSALYLCASSPLRTGNTEAFFGQGTRLTVV.

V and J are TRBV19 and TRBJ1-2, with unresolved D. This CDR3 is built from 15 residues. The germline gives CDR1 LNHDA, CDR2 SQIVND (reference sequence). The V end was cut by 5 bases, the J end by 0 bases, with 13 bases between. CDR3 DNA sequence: TGTGCCAGTAGTCCCCTAGTCGGAGCTAACTATGGCTACACCTTC. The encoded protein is CASSPLVGANYGYTF.

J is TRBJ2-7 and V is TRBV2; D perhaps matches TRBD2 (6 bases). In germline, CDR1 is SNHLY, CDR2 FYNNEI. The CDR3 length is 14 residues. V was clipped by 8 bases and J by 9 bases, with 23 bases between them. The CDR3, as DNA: TGTGCCAGCTTCCCCGGGAGCGGGTCCTCCGGGCAGTACTTC. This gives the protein CASFPGSGSSGQYF. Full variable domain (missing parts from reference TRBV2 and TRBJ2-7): EPEVTQTPSHQVTQMGQEVILRCVPISNHLYFYWYRQILGQKVEFLVSFYNNEISEKSEIFDDQFSVERPDGSNFTLKIRSTKLEDSAMYFCASFPGSGSSGQYFGPGTRLTVT.

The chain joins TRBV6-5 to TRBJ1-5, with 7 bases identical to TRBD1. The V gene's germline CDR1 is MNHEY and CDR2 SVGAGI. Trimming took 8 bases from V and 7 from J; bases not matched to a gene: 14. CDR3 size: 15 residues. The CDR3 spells CASGYRGADYQPQHF. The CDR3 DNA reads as TGTGCCAGCGGCTACAGGGGTGCAGACTACCAGCCCCAGCATTTT.

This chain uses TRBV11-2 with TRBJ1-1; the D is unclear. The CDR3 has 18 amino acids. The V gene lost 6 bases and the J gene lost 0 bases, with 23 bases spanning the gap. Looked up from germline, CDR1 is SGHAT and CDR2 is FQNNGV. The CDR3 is CASRRTAVAVLMNTEAFF. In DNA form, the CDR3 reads TGTGCCAGCAGAAGAACTGCGGTGGCAGTACTTATGAACACTGAAGCTTTCTTT. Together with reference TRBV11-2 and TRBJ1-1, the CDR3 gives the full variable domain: EAGVAQSPRYKIIEKRQSVAFWCNPISGHATLYWYQQILGQGPKLLIQFQNNGVVDDSQLPKDRFSAERLKGVDSTLKIQPAKLEDSAVYLCASRRTAVAVLMNTEAFFGQGTRLTVV.

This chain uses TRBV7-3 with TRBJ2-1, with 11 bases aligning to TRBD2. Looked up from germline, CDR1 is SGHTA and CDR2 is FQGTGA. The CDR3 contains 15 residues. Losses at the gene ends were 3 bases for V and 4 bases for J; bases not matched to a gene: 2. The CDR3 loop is CASSLGLAEYNEQFF. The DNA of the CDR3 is TGTGCCAGCAGCTTGGGACTAGCGGAATACAATGAGCAGTTCTTC.

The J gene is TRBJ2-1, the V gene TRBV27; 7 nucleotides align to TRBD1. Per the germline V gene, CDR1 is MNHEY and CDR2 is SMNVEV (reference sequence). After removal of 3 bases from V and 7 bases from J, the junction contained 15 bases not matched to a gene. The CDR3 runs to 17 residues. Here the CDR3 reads CASSLSQGSPRINEQFF. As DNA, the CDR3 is TGTGCCAGCAGTTTGTCACAGGGGTCACCGAGGATAAATGAGCAGTTCTTC.

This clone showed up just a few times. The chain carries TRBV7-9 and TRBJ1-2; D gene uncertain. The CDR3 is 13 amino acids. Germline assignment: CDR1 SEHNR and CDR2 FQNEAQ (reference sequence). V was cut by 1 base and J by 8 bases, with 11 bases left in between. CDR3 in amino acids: CASSLDQDGGYTF. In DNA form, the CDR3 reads TGTGCCAGCAGCTTAGACCAAGACGGGGGCTACACCTTC.

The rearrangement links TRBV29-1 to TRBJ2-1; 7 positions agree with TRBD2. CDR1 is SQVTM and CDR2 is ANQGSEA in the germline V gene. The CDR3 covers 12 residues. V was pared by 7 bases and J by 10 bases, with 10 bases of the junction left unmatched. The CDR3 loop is CSASRGDWEQFF. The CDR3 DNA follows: TGCAGCGCTTCCCGGGGGGATTGGGAGCAGTTCTTC.

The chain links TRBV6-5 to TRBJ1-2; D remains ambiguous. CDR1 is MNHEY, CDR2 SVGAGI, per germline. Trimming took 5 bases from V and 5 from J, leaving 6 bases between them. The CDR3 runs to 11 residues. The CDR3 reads CASSGLYGYTF. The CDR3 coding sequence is TGTGCCAGCAGTGGGCTTTATGGCTACACCTTC.

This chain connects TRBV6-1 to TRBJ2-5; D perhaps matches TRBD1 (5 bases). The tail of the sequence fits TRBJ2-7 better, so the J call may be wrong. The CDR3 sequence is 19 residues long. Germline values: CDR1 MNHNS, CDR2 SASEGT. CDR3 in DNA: TGTGCCAGCAGTGAACCGGTTCTCAAAGGGGCCTCGTTCTCCTACGAGCAGTACTTC. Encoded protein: CASSEPVLKGASFSYEQYF.

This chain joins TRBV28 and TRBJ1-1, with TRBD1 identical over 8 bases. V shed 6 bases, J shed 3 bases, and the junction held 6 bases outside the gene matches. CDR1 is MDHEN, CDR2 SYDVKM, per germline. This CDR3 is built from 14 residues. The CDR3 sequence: CASSPGTGYTEAFF. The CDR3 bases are TGTGCCAGCAGCCCTGGGACAGGTTACACTGAAGCTTTCTTT. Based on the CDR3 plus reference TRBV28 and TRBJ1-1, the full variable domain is DVKVTQSSRYLVKRTGEKVFLECVQDMDHENMFWYRQDPGLGLRLIYFSYDVKMKEKGDIPEGYSVSREKKERFSLILESASTNQTSMYLCASSPGTGYTEAFFGQGTRLTVV.

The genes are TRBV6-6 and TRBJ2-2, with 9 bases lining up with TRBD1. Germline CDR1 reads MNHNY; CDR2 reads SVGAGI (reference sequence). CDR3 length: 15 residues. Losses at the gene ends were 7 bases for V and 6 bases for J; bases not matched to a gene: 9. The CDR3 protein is CASTRGQGNPGELFF. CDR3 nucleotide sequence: TGTGCCAGCACCCGGGGACAGGGTAATCCCGGGGAGCTGTTTTTT.

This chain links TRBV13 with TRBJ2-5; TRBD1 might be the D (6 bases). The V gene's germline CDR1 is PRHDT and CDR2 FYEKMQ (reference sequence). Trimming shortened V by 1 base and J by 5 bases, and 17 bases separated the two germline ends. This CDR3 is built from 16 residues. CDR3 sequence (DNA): TGTGCCAGCAGCTTAGAAAGCAGGGGAAATCAGGAGACCCAGTACTTC. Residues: CASSLESRGNQETQYF. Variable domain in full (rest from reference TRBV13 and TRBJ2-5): AAGVIQSPRHLIKEKRETATLKCYPIPRHDTVYWYQQGPGQDPQFLISFYEKMQSDKGSIPDRFSAQQFSDYHSELNMSSLELGDSALYFCASSLESRGNQETQYFGPGTRLLVL.

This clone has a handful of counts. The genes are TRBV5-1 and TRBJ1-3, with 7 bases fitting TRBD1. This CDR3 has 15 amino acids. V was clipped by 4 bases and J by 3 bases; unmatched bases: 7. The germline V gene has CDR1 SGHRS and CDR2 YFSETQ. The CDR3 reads CASSQRTGGGNTIYF. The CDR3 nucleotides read TGCGCCAGCAGCCAACGGACAGGCGGTGGAAACACCATATATTTT.

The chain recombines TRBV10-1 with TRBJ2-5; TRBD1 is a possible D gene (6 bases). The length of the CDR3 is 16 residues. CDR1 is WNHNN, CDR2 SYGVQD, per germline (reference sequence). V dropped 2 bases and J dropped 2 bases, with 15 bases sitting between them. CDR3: CASSEGSGQTQETQYF. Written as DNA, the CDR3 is TGCGCCAGCAGTGAGGGTTCGGGACAAACTCAAGAGACCCAGTACTTC.

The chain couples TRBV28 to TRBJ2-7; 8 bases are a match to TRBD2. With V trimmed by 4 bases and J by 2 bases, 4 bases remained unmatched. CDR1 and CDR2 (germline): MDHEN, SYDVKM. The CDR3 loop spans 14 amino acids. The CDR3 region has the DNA TGTGCCAGCAGTTCGGTAGCGGGAACCTACGAGCAGTACTTC. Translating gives CASSSVAGTYEQYF. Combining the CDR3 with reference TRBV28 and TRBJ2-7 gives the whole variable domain DVKVTQSSRYLVKRTGEKVFLECVQDMDHENMFWYRQDPGLGLRLIYFSYDVKMKEKGDIPEGYSVSREKKERFSLILESASTNQTSMYLCASSSVAGTYEQYFGPGTRLTVT.

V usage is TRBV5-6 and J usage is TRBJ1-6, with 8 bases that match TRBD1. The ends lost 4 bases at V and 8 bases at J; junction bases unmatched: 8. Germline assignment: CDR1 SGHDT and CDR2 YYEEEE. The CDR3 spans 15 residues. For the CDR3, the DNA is TGTGCCAGCAGCGCGAGGACAGGGCCCCATTCACCCCTCCACTTT. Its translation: CASSARTGPHSPLHF.

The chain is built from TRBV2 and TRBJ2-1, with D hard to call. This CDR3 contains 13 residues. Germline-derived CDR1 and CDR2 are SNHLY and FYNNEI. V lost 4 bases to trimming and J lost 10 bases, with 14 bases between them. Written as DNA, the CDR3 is TGTGCCAGCAGTGTGTCTTCCCCAGGAGAGCAGTTCTTC. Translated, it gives CASSVSSPGEQFF.

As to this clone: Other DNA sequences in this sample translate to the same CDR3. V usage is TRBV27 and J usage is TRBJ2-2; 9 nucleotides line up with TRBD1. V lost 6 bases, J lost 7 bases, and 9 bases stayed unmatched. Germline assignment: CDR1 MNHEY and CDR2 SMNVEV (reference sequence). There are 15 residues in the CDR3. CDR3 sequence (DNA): TGTGCCAGCAGGGAACTACAGGGGGCGTACGGGGAGCTGTTTTTT. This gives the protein CASRELQGAYGELFF.